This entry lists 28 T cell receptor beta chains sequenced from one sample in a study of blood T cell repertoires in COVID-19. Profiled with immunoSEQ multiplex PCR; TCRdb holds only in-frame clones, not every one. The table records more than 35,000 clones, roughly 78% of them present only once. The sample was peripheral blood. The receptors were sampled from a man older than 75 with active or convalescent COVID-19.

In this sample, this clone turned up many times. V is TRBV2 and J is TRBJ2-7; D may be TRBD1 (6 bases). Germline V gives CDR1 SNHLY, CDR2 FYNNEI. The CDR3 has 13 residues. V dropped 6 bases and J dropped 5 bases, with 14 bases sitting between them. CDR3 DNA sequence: TGTGCCAGCAGGGGGGATAACAGGGACGAGCAGTACTTC. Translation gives CASRGDNRDEQYF.

CDR3 nucleotide sequence: TGTGCCAGCTCACCCGGACAGGGGTCCCTGGGGGAGCTGTTTTTT. Residues: CASSPGQGSLGELFF. This chain connects TRBV18 to TRBJ2-2; 9 bases map to TRBD1. Germline V gives CDR1 KGHSH, CDR2 LQKENI. V shed 3 bases, J shed 8 bases, and the junction held 7 bases outside the gene matches. The length of the CDR3 is 15 residues.

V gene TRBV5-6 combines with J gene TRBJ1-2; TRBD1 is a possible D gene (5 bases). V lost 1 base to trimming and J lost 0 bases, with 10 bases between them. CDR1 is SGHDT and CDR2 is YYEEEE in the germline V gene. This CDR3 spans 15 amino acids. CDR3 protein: CASSLLTVPNYGYTF. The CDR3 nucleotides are TGTGCCAGCAGCTTGTTGACAGTCCCTAACTATGGCTACACCTTC. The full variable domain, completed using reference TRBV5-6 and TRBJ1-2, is DAGVTQSPTHLIKTRGQQVTLRCSPKSGHDTVSWYQQALGQGPQFIFQYYEEEERQRGNFPDRFSGHQFPNYSSELNVNALLLGDSALYLCASSLLTVPNYGYTFGSGTRLTVV.

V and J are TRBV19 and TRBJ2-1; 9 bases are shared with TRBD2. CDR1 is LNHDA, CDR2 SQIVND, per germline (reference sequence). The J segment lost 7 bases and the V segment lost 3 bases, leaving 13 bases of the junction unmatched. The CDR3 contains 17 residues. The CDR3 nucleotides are TGTGCCAGTAGTATTGGGGTAGCGGGGGCACTATATAATGAGCAGTTCTTC. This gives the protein CASSIGVAGALYNEQFF.

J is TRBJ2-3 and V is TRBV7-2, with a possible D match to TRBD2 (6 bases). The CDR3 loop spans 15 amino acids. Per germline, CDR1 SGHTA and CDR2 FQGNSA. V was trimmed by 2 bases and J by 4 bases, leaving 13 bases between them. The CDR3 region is CASSLSGGMSDTQYF. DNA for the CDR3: TGTGCCAGCAGCTTATCCGGCGGGATGTCAGATACGCAGTATTTT.

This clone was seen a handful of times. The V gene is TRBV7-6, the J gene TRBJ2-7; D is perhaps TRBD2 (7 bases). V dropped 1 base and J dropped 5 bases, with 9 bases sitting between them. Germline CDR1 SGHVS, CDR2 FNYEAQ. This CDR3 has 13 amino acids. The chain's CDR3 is CASSLVGGHEQYF. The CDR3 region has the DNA TGTGCCAGCAGCTTAGTGGGGGGGCACGAGCAGTACTTC.

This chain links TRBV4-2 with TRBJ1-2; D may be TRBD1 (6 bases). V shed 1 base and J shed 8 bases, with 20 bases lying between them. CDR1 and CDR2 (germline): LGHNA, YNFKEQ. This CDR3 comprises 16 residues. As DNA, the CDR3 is TGTGCCAGCAGCCAAGGGGGGCAGGGGAGCGTTGAGGGCTACACCTTC. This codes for CASSQGGQGSVEGYTF.

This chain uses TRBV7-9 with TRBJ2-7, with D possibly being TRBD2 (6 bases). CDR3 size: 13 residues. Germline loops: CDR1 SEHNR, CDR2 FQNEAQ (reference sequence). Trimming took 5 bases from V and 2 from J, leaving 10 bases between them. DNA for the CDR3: TGTGCCAGCAGCCTTGCGGGACCCTACGAGCAGTACTTC. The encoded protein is CASSLAGPYEQYF.

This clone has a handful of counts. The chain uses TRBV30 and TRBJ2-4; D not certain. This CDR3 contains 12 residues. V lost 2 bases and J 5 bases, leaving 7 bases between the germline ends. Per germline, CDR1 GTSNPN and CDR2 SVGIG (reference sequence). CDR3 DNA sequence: TGTGCCTGGAGTCAGTATGAAAACATTCAGTACTTC. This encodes CAWSQYENIQYF.

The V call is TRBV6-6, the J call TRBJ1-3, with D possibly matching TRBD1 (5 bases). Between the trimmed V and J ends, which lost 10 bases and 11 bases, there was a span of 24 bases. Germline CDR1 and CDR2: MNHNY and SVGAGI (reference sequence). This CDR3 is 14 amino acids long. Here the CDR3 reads CATSEGLLVSAIYF. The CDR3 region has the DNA TGTGCCACCTCAGAGGGACTCCTTGTCTCCGCCATATATTTT.

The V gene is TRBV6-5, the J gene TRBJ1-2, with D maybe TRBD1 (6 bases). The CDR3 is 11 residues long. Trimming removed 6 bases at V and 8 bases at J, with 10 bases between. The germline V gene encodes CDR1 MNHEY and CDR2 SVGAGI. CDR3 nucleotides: TGTGCCAGCAGACAGGGCGAGGGCTACACCTTC. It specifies CASRQGEGYTF.

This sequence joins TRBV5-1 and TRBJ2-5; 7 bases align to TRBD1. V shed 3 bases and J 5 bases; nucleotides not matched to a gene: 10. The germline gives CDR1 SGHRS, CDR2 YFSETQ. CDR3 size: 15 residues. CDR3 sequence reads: CASSSGQASVETQYF. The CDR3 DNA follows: TGCGCCAGCAGCTCCGGACAGGCGTCCGTGGAGACCCAGTACTTC.

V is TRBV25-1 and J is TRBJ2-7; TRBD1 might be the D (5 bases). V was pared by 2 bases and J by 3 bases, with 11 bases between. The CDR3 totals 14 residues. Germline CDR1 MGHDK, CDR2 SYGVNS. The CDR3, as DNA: TGTGCCAGCAGTGAACGCCAGGGTTTCTACGAGCAGTACTTC. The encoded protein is CASSERQGFYEQYF.

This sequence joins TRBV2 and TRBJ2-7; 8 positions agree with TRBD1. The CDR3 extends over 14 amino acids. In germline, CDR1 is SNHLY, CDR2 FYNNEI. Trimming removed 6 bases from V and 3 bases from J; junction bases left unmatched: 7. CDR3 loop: CASRPGQAYYEQYF. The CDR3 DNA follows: TGTGCCAGCAGGCCGGGACAGGCCTACTACGAGCAGTACTTC.

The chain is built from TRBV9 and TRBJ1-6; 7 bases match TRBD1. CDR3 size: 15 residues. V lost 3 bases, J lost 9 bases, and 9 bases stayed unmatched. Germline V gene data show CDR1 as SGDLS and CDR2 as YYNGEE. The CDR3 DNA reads TGTGCCAGCAGCGGCCTTCAGGGGGGAGTTTCACCCCTCCACTTT. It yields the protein CASSGLQGGVSPLHF.

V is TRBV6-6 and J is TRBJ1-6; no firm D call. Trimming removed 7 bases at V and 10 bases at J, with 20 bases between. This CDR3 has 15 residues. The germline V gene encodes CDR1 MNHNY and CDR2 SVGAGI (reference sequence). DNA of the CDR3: TGTGCCAGCACCACGACGGCGGGGTTTCAGTCACCCCTCCACTTT. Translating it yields CASTTTAGFQSPLHF.

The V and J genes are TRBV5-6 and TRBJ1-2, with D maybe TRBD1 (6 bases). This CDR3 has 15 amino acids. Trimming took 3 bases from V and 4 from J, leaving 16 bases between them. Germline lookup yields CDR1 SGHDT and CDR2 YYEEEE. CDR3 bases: TGTGCCAGCAGCTCCACAGGGCTCTCGGGCTATGGCTACACCTTC. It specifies CASSSTGLSGYGYTF.

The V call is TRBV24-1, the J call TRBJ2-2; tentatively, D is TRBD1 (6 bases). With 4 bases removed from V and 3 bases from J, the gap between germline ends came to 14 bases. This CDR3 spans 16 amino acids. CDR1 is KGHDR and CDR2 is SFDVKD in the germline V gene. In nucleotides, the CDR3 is TGTGCCACCAGTGACCCCGGACAGTTCGACACCGGGGAGCTGTTTTTT. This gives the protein CATSDPGQFDTGELFF.

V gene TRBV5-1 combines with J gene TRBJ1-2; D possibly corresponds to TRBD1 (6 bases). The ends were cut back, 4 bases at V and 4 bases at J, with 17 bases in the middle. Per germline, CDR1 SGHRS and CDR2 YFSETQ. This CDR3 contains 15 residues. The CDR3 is CASSPTLQGSYGYTF. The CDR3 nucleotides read TGCGCCAGCAGCCCGACACTACAGGGCAGCTATGGCTACACCTTC.

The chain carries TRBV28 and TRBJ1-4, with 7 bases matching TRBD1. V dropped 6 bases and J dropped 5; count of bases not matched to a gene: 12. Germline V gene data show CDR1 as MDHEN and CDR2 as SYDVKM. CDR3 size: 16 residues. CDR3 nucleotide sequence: TGTGCCAGCAGAGATAACAGGGGAGAACAAAATGAAAAACTGTTTTTT. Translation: CASRDNRGEQNEKLFF.

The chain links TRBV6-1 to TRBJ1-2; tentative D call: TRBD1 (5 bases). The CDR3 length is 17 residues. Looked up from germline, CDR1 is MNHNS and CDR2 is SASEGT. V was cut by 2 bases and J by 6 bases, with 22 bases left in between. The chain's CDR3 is CASSEQGREVYDHGYTF. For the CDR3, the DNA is TGTGCCAGCAGTGAACAAGGCAGGGAGGTATATGATCATGGCTACACCTTC.

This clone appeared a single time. Here the CDR3 DNA reads TGTGCCAGCAGTGACGGGCTAGCGGGCTACGAGCAGTACTTC. It is translated as CASSDGLAGYEQYF. The V gene is TRBV2, the J gene TRBJ2-7; 8 nucleotides align to TRBD2. The CDR3 runs to 14 residues. J gave up 3 bases and V 3 bases, and 4 bases lay outside the gene matches. Germline CDR1 and CDR2: SNHLY and FYNNEI.

The CDR3 protein is CASSHKGPSSYNSPLHF. CDR3 coding DNA: TGTGCCAGCAGCCATAAGGGGCCGAGCTCCTATAATTCACCCCTCCACTTT. This chain connects TRBV3-1 (or the pseudogene TRBV3-2) to TRBJ1-6; maybe TRBD1 (5 bases). The CDR3 is 17 amino acids. V was pared by 3 bases and J by 0 bases, with 12 bases between. The germline gives CDR1 LGHDT, CDR2 YNNKEL (reference sequence).

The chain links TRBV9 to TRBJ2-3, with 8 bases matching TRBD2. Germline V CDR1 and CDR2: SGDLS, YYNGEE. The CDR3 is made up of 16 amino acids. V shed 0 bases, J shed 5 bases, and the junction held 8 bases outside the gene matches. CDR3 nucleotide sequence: TGTGCCAGCAGCGTAGGGCTAGCGGGTTGGGGAGATACGCAGTATTTT. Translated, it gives CASSVGLAGWGDTQYF.

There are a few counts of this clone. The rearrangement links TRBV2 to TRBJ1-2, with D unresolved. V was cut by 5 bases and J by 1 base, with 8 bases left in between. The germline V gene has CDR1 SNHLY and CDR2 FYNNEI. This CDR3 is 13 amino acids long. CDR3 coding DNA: TGTGCCAGCAGTTCACAGATTAACTATGGCTACACCTTC. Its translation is CASSSQINYGYTF.

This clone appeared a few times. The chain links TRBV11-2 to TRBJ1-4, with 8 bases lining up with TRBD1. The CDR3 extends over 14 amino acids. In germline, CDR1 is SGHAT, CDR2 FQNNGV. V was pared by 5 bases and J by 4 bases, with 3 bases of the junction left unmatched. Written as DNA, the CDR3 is TGTGCCAGCAGCGTCGGACAGGGTAATGAAAAACTGTTTTTT. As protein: CASSVGQGNEKLFF.

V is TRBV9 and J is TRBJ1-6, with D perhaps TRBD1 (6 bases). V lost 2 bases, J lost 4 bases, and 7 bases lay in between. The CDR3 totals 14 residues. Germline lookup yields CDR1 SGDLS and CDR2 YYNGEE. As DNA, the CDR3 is TGTGCCAGCAGCGTGGGACAATATAATTCACCCCTCCACTTT. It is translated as CASSVGQYNSPLHF.

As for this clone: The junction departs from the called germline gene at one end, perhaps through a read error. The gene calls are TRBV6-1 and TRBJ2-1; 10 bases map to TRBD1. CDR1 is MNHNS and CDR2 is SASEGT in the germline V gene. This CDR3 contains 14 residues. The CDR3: CAGSDRGLYNEQFF. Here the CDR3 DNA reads TGTGCCGGCAGTGACAGGGGGCTTTACAATGAGCAGTTCTTC.